This T cell receptor beta chain was obtained from a study of blood T cell repertoires in COVID-19. Looking at the study overall: Sample material is recorded as cDNA or gDNA derived from T cells, B-cell-depleted T cells, or PBMCs.

Sequencing used immunoSEQ multiplex PCR; TCRdb keeps in-frame clones, though not all of them. The sample lists 75,000 to 85,000 clones, more than 75% occurring once. The CDR3 has 13 amino acids. The germline V gene has CDR1 SQVTM and CDR2 ANQGSEA. The V end lost 7 bases, the J end lost 5 bases, and 17 bases lay between the germline ends. In Seattle, patients joined the study during active infection and were tracked longitudinally. This sequence was found in a man aged 55 to 70 with COVID-19, enrolled during active disease. V gene TRBV29-1 combines with J gene TRBJ2-5, with D perhaps TRBD1 (6 bases). Sequencing was carried out using peripheral blood. Written as DNA, the CDR3 is TGCAGCGCCGGGGTCAGCCAGGGGGAGACCCAGTACTTC. Protein product: CSAGVSQGETQYF.